In this sample, the clone carrying this T cell receptor beta chain turned up many times. TCRB transcripts that were expressed got sequenced, as all of the isolated RNA had been reverse transcribed. Libraries were prepared by immunoSEQ multiplex PCR; TCRdb keeps only in-frame clonotypes and omits some of them. The sample lists nearly 350,000 clones; approximately 8.2% were seen once. This sample stems from a study of beta chain features in type 1 diabetes. Study background: Healthy donors and patients had similar age, gender and cell yields.

V lost 1 base and J 1 base, leaving 11 bases between the germline ends. CDR1 and CDR2 (germline): SGHTA, FQGNSA. The CDR3 totals 16 residues. This clonotype originated in a woman aged 18 to 35 in good health. The V and J genes are TRBV7-2 and TRBJ2-4; no clear D. What was sequenced was central memory CD4+ T cells from blood. CDR3: CASSLDGSRAKNIQYF. In DNA, the CDR3 is TGTGCCAGCAGCTTAGACGGCAGCAGGGCCAAAAACATTCAGTACTTC.